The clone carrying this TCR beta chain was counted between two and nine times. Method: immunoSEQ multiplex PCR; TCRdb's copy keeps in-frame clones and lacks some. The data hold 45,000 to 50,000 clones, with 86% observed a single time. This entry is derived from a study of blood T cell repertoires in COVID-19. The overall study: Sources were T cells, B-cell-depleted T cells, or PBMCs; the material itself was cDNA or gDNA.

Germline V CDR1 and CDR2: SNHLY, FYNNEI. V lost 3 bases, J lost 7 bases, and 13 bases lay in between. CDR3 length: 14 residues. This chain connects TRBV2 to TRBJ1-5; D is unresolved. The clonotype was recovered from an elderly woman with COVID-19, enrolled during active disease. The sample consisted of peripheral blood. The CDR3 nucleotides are TGTGCCAGCAGTGATGATGCGGCGGGGCAGCCCCAGCATTTT. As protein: CASSDDAAGQPQHF.